This is a list of T cell receptor beta chains from one sample in a study of read filtering for tumor transcriptome and immune sequencing. Each CDR3 protein gets one entry after TCRdb re-called the reads with MiXCR. Of some 120,000 distinct CDR3 sequences in the sample, about an eighth were seen once. Sequencing input: a population of CD138-negative cells sorted from bone marrow. Receptors were obtained from a donor over 35 with multiple myeloma. Each CDR3 is given with its conserved first and last residue. D genes are given only for firm matches. Some rows have no size entry. The others give once, few or many, or a class for an expanded clone.

size,J,V,D,DNA,CDR3
many,TRBJ2-3,TRBV6-2/TRBV6-3,.,TGTGCCAGCAGTTACGAGGCTAGGCGGGGAGATACGCAGTATTTT,CASSYEARRGDTQYF
few,TRBJ1-5,TRBV27,.,TGTGCCAGCAGTTTGAGGGGGGCTCAGGGTCAGCCCCAGCATTTT,CASSLRGAQGQPQHF
many,TRBJ1-4,TRBV28,.,TGTGCCACGTTCTCTGGGGTGGAAAATGAAAAACTGTTTTTT,CATFSGVENEKLFF
many,TRBJ2-1,TRBV4-1,TRBD2,TGCGCCAGCAGCCAAGGCGGGGGGCCTAGCTCCTACAATGAGCAGTTCTTC,CASSQGGGPSSYNEQFF
many,TRBJ2-7,TRBV28,TRBD1,TGTGCCAGCAGTTTAACAGGGGAAGGGAGCTCCTACGAGCAGTACTTC,CASSLTGEGSSYEQYF
many,TRBJ2-3,TRBV29-1,.,TGCAGCGTACAAACACGGAGGGGTTCAGATACGCAGTATTTT,CSVQTRRGSDTQYF
many,TRBJ2-1,TRBV2,TRBD2,TGTGCCAGCAGCCCAAGGACTAGCGGGAGAGGTAATGAGCAGTTCTTC,CASSPRTSGRGNEQFF
many,TRBJ2-1,TRBV4-1,.,TGCGCCAGCAGCCGACTCGGCACCTATGAGCAGTTCTTC,CASSRLGTYEQFF
.,TRBJ2-1,TRBV21-1,.,TGTGCCGCAGGGGGAGACAATGAGCAGTTCTTC,CAAGGDNEQFF
many,TRBJ2-1,TRBV6-2/TRBV6-3,TRBD1,TGTGCCAGCAGCCGGGACAGGGGTTACAATGAGCAGTTCTTC,CASSRDRGYNEQFF
many,TRBJ2-2,TRBV7-2,.,TGTGCCAGCAGCCAGGGGGGGTATACCGGGGAGCTGTTTTTT,CASSQGGYTGELFF
many,TRBJ1-4,TRBV30,TRBD1,TGTGCCTGGAGTGTACGAACAGGGGGAGAAAAACTGTTTTTT,CAWSVRTGGEKLFF
few,TRBJ2-3,TRBV6-5,TRBD2,TGTGCCAGCAGTTACTCAGGGGGGGGACTAGCGGGACCCTACACAGATACGCAGTATTTT,CASSYSGGGLAGPYTDTQYF
many,TRBJ2-3,TRBV28,TRBD2,TGTGCCAGCAGTCCCCATAGCGGGAGTTATACGCAGTATTTT,CASSPHSGSYTQYF
many,TRBJ2-3,TRBV7-2,TRBD2,TGTGCCAGCAGCTTACAAGCGGGGAGAGATACGCAGTATTTT,CASSLQAGRDTQYF
many,TRBJ2-1,TRBV5-1,TRBD1,TGCGCCAGCAGCTTGGGGCGACAGGGGCACAATGAGCAGTTCTTC,CASSLGRQGHNEQFF
many,TRBJ2-3,TRBV21-1,.,TGTGCCAGCAATAAGCGGGAGATGGGCACAGATACGCAGTATTTT,CASNKREMGTDTQYF
.,TRBJ2-6,TRBV2,.,TGTGCCAGCAGTGAACCAGCCCGAGTCTCTGGGGCCAACGTCCTGACTTTC,CASSEPARVSGANVLTF
many,TRBJ2-5,TRBV20-1,TRBD2,TGCAGTGCGCTTTCGGGACTAGCGGGAACTTACGAGACCCAGTACTTC,CSALSGLAGTYETQYF
many,TRBJ2-2,TRBV5-1,.,TGCGCCAGCAGCTGGGGTCGAAACACCGGGGAGCTGTTTTTT,CASSWGRNTGELFF
many,TRBJ1-1,TRBV29-1,.,TGCAGCGCCAAGGGGGGGGGCGCGGGGACTGAAGCTTTCTTT,CSAKGGGAGTEAFF
many,TRBJ2-1,TRBV7-2,TRBD2,TGTGCCAGCAGCTGGGGAGCGGGGGTGGGGAATGAGCAGTTCTTC,CASSWGAGVGNEQFF
many,TRBJ2-2,TRBV3-1,.,TGTGCCAGCAGCCAAGATAAGGGTAGCCCGGGCACCGGGGAGCTGTTTTTT,CASSQDKGSPGTGELFF
many,TRBJ2-1,TRBV6-5,.,TGTGCCAGCGTTGGCGGCGGAGGAGAGCAGTTCTTC,CASVGGGGEQFF
many,TRBJ2-5,TRBV20-1,TRBD2,TGCAGTGCTAGAGGACTAGCGGGGGAAGAGACCCAGTACTTC,CSARGLAGEETQYF
few,TRBJ2-5,TRBV2,TRBD2,TGTGCCAGCAGTAAATCCGGGACTAGCGTGACCCAGTACTTC,CASSKSGTSVTQYF
many,TRBJ1-4,TRBV29-1,.,TGCAGCGTTGAACCAACTAATGAAAAACTGTTTTTT,CSVEPTNEKLFF
many,TRBJ2-5,TRBV12-3/TRBV12-4,TRBD2,TGTGCCAGCAGTTTGCTAGCGGGAGGTAAAGGTGAAGAGACCCAGTACTTC,CASSLLAGGKGEETQYF
many,TRBJ1-1,TRBV6-5,.,TGTGCCAGCAGTTACGGGAAAACTGAAGCTTTCTTT,CASSYGKTEAFF
few,TRBJ1-5,TRBV6-5,.,TGTGCCAGCAGTGCCGGGACACGGGACCAGCCCCAGCATTTT,CASSAGTRDQPQHF
many,TRBJ2-2,TRBV5-5,.,TGTGCCAGCAGGTCATCGACGAACACCGGGGAGCTGTTTTTT,CASRSSTNTGELFF
many,TRBJ1-5,TRBV5-1,.,TGTGCCAGCAGTTTAACCGGGGGGAATCAGCCCCAGCATTTT,CASSLTGGNQPQHF
many,TRBJ1-5,TRBV20-1,TRBD1,TGCAGTGCTAGCCAGGGACAGGGGGATCAGCCCCAGCATTTT,CSASQGQGDQPQHF
many,TRBJ2-1,TRBV7-2,.,TGTGCCAGCAGCTTAGAGGCTATGTCCTACAATGAGCAGTTCTTC,CASSLEAMSYNEQFF
many,TRBJ2-5,TRBV29-1,.,TGCAGCGTTGAAGTCACTAGGTTGGGTGAGACCCAGTACTTC,CSVEVTRLGETQYF
.,TRBJ2-4,TRBV11-2,TRBD2,TGTGCCAGCAGCTTAGATCTAAGGCGGGGGGCTTCCAAAAACATTCAGTACTTC,CASSLDLRRGASKNIQYF
many,TRBJ2-1,TRBV5-4,TRBD1,TGTGCCAGCAGCTTAACAGGGGATCGTGAGCAGTTCTTC,CASSLTGDREQFF
many,TRBJ2-2,TRBV7-2,TRBD2,TGTGCCAGCAGCCGAATACCTGGACTAGCGGGGGGGACCGGGGAGCTGTTTTTT,CASSRIPGLAGGTGELFF
.,TRBJ1-1,TRBV29-1,.,TGCAGCGTCGCTGAGGGACACGGGAACACTGAAGCTTTCTTT,CSVAEGHGNTEAFF
.,TRBJ1-1,TRBV18,.,TGTGCCAGCTCGCCGGGACGGGGTAGCGGAAGCACTGAAGCTTTCTTT,CASSPGRGSGSTEAFF
many,TRBJ1-1,TRBV18,.,TGTGCCAGCTCACCAGAATCGGGGGGCAGAACTGAAGCTTTCTTT,CASSPESGGRTEAFF
many,TRBJ2-1,TRBV24-1,.,TGTGCCACCAGTGAGGGGGTAAACAATGAGCAGTTCTTC,CATSEGVNNEQFF
many,TRBJ2-2,TRBV7-9,.,TGTGCCAGCAGCTTATCGGCGGACACCGGGGAGCTGTTTTTT,CASSLSADTGELFF
few,TRBJ1-1,TRBV5-1,TRBD1,TGCGCCAGCAGACAGGGACAGGGTGACACTGAAGCTTTCTTT,CASRQGQGDTEAFF
few,TRBJ2-7,TRBV7-6,.,TGTGCCAGCAGCTCCACTCCCGGGGCCGCCTACGAGCAGTACTTC,CASSSTPGAAYEQYF
many,TRBJ1-1,TRBV5-5,.,TGTGCCAGCAGCTTGGCAGAGGGGAGGGGCACTGAAGCTTTCTTT,CASSLAEGRGTEAFF
many,TRBJ2-7,TRBV12-3/TRBV12-4,.,TGTGCCAGCAGCCCCCTCGGGACGGCCTCCTACGAGCAGTACTTC,CASSPLGTASYEQYF
many,TRBJ2-7,TRBV2,TRBD2,TGTGCCAGCAGTGGAACTAGCGGCACCTACGAGCAGTACTTC,CASSGTSGTYEQYF
.,TRBJ2-1,TRBV7-9,.,TGTGCCAGCAGCCCCGCCTGGGCGGGGCCAAACAATGAGCAGTTCTTC,CASSPAWAGPNNEQFF
many,TRBJ1-1,TRBV6-6,.,TGTGCCAGCGGGATGGAGGTAATGAACACTGAAGCTTTCTTT,CASGMEVMNTEAFF
many,TRBJ1-1,TRBV7-9,.,TGTGCCAGCAGCTTAGGATTTGGCCAAGCTTTCTTT,CASSLGFGQAFF
many,TRBJ1-1,TRBV2,.,TGTGCCAGCAGTGAAAGAGTGGCAGTAGGAACTGAAGCTTTCTTT,CASSERVAVGTEAFF
many,TRBJ1-5,TRBV5-1,.,TGCGCCAGCAGCTTGGAGGCAGCCCCAAATCAGCCCCAGCATTTT,CASSLEAAPNQPQHF
many,TRBJ2-2,TRBV4-1,TRBD2,TGCGCCAGCAGAGGACTAGCGCACCCCTCGAACACCGGGGAGCTGTTTTTT,CASRGLAHPSNTGELFF
many,TRBJ2-1,TRBV7-3,.,TGTGCCAGCAGCTTACGGATAAACAATGAGCAGTTCTTC,CASSLRINNEQFF
few,TRBJ2-2,TRBV5-1,.,TGCGCCTCCCACGCGGGACAGCCCATGAACACCGGGGAGCTGTTTTTT,CASHAGQPMNTGELFF
many,TRBJ1-4,TRBV29-1,.,TGCAGCGCCCGGGACGGAATAAATGAAAAACTGTTTTTT,CSARDGINEKLFF
many,TRBJ2-3,TRBV20-1,.,TGCAGTGCTAGAGATGGTAGGAGCCCGACAGATACGCAGTATTTT,CSARDGRSPTDTQYF
many,TRBJ2-3,TRBV3-1,TRBD2,TGTGCCAGCAGCCAAGTAAGAGCGGGGCCCACAGATACGCAGTATTTT,CASSQVRAGPTDTQYF
.,TRBJ2-5,TRBV6-1,.,TGTGCCAGCAGTGAATTGAAAGAGACCCAGTACTTC,CASSELKETQYF